Listed here are 5 T cell receptor beta chains from one sample, sequenced in a study of shared clonotypes between healthy human individuals (dated by TCRdb to 2018 to 2021). The method was the immunoSEQ multiplex PCR assay. TCRdb retrieved this table from immuneACCESS and kept in-frame rearrangements only. Not all clones are present; in checked studies, unresolved V genes account for under half, and no reason is known for the remainder. Within this sample are over 1.4 million clones, with 95% to 97% of them counted one time only. Roughly 1.2% of the sample lies in the top ten. The sample consisted of naive CD4+ T cells sorted from blood. This specimen's cell subset or site label, interpreted: CD45RA+ positively selected. These TCRs come from a man aged 25-40 years in good health.

This clone was found once. The rearrangement joins TRBV5-1 to TRBJ2-7; 11 bases map to TRBD2. This CDR3 contains 14 residues. The germline V gene has CDR1 SGHRS and CDR2 YFSETQ. The ends lost 2 bases at V and 7 bases at J; junction bases unmatched: 5. The DNA for the CDR3 is TGCGCCAGCAGCTTCCGGCCTAGCGGGGGGGAGCAGTACTTC. Residues: CASSFRPSGGEQYF. The full variable domain, with the rest looked up from reference TRBV5-1 and TRBJ2-7, is KAGVTQTPRYLIKTRGQQVTLSCSPISGHRSVSWYQQTPGQGLQFLFEYFSETQRNKGNFPGRFSGRQFSNSRSEMNVSTLELGDSALYLCASSFRPSGGEQYFGPGTRLTVT.

V gene TRBV7-2 combines with J gene TRBJ1-2; 9 positions match TRBD1. Germline V gene data show CDR1 as SGHTA and CDR2 as FQGNSA. There are 15 residues in the CDR3. Losses at the gene ends were 5 bases for V and 2 bases for J; bases not matched to a gene: 6. CDR3 amino acids: CASSSRDRANYGYTF. CDR3 sequence (DNA): TGTGCCAGCAGCAGCCGGGACAGGGCCAACTATGGCTACACCTTC. The full variable domain, with the rest looked up from reference TRBV7-2 and TRBJ1-2, is GAGVSQSPSNKVTEKGKDVELRCDPISGHTALYWYRQSLGQGLEFLIYFQGNSAPDKSGLPSDRFSAERTGGSVSTLTIQRTQQEDSAVYLCASSSRDRANYGYTFGSGTRLTVV.

This clone was counted a single time. The chain uses TRBV15 and TRBJ1-4; 7 bases are shared with TRBD1. Germline loops: CDR1 LNHNV, CDR2 YYDKDF (reference sequence). After removal of 0 bases from V and 7 bases from J, the junction contained 8 bases not matched to a gene. CDR3 size: 16 residues. The CDR3: CATSRDRRGRPEKLFF. The DNA for the CDR3 is TGTGCCACCAGCAGAGATCGAAGGGGGCGCCCTGAAAAACTGTTTTTT.

The rearrangement joins TRBV28 to TRBJ2-1, with D possibly being TRBD2 (6 bases). V was pared by 5 bases and J by 8 bases, with 28 bases between. CDR3 length equals 18 residues. CDR1 is MDHEN, CDR2 SYDVKM, per germline. The CDR3 region has the DNA TGTGCCAGCAGTCCCCAGACTGTCCGGGAGAGCCCAGGTTATGAGCAGTTCTTC. Its translation: CASSPQTVRESPGYEQFF. The entire variable domain, with the rest obtained from reference TRBV28 and TRBJ2-1, is as follows: DVKVTQSSRYLVKRTGEKVFLECVQDMDHENMFWYRQDPGLGLRLIYFSYDVKMKEKGDIPEGYSVSREKKERFSLILESASTNQTSMYLCASSPQTVRESPGYEQFFGPGTRLTVL.

This chain links TRBV4-2 with TRBJ2-2, with 8 bases lining up with TRBD2. The CDR3 has 17 residues. In germline, CDR1 is LGHNA, CDR2 YNFKEQ. Trimming at V came to 3 bases and at J to 5 bases, leaving 11 bases not matched to a gene. CDR3 sequence (DNA): TGTGCCAGCAGCCACCCGTCCGGGAGGGCAGTTACCGGGGAGCTGTTTTTT. It translates to CASSHPSGRAVTGELFF.